These 21 T cell receptor beta chains share one sample of origin, sequenced in a study of identical twins. TCRdb re-analysed the 5' RACE reads in MiXCR, keeping a single row per CDR3 protein. The sample consists of around 280,000 distinct CDR3 sequences, about 8.3% of them appearing once. The same sample was also studied in work on yellow fever vaccine responses in identical twins.

Material for sequencing was memory (CD45RO+) T cells sorted from blood. These receptors all come from a young woman in good health.

This clonotype occurred many times. This rearrangement joins TRBV7-2 to TRBJ1-2, with a possible D match to TRBD1 (6 bases). Trimming removed 3 bases at V and 2 bases at J, with 13 bases between. The germline V gene encodes CDR1 SGHTA and CDR2 FQGNSA. The CDR3 is 15 residues long. In nucleotides, the CDR3 is TGTGCCAGCAGCTTGATAGACAGGAACAACTATGGCTACACCTTC. Translation: CASSLIDRNNYGYTF. The full variable domain, completed using reference TRBV7-2 and TRBJ1-2, is GAGVSQSPSNKVTEKGKDVELRCDPISGHTALYWYRQSLGQGLEFLIYFQGNSAPDKSGLPSDRFSAERTGGSVSTLTIQRTQQEDSAVYLCASSLIDRNNYGYTFGSGTRLTVV.

This clonotype was seen a few times. The rearrangement links TRBV7-9 to TRBJ2-5, with D perhaps TRBD2 (5 bases). This CDR3 spans 12 amino acids. Germline CDR1 SEHNR, CDR2 FQNEAQ (reference sequence). V was clipped by 7 bases and J by 5 bases, with 11 bases between them. CDR3 residues: CASTQSGETQYF. DNA of the CDR3: TGTGCCAGCACTCAATCGGGGGAGACCCAGTACTTC.

Only a few counts were recorded for this clonotype. V is TRBV28 and J is TRBJ2-3, with 8 bases matching TRBD2. This CDR3 contains 19 residues. V lost 2 bases and J lost 1; bases outside the gene matches: 14. Germline V gene data show CDR1 as MDHEN and CDR2 as SYDVKM. The CDR3 here is CASSLGRSGGFRRTDTQYF. The CDR3 coding sequence is TGTGCCAGCAGTTTAGGGCGGAGCGGGGGTTTTAGGCGCACAGATACGCAGTATTTT.

CDR3: CASSLGTGAYTEAFF. The CDR3 DNA sequence: TGTGCCAGCAGCCTAGGGACAGGGGCCTACACTGAAGCTTTCTTT. This chain links TRBV7-8 with TRBJ1-1; 10 bases map to TRBD1. The ends lost 5 bases at V and 3 bases at J; junction bases unmatched: 6. The germline CDR1 and CDR2 sequences are SGHVS and FQNEAQ. CDR3 length equals 15 residues.

This clonotype was found a few times. The J gene is TRBJ1-1, the V gene TRBV18; 11 bases are a match to TRBD1. The J segment lost 4 bases and the V segment lost 2 bases, leaving 12 bases of the junction unmatched. From germline, CDR1 is KGHSH and CDR2 LQKENI. This CDR3 region has 18 residues. The CDR3 DNA is TGTGCCAGCTCACCAACCCCCGGGACAGGGGGTGGACGCACTGAAGCTTTCTTT. Amino acid sequence: CASSPTPGTGGGRTEAFF. The full variable domain, in which reference TRBV18 and TRBJ1-1 provide the parts outside the CDR3, is NAGVMQNPRHLVRRRGQEARLRCSPMKGHSHVYWYRQLPEEGLKFMVYLQKENIIDESGMPKERFSAEFPKEGPSILRIQQVVRGDSAAYFCASSPTPGTGGGRTEAFFGQGTRLTVV.

This clonotype occurred a few times. V usage is TRBV13 and J usage is TRBJ2-6; TRBD2 might be the D (5 bases). V was clipped by 5 bases and J by 1 base, with 9 bases between them. Germline V gives CDR1 PRHDT, CDR2 FYEKMQ (reference sequence). The CDR3 consists of 15 residues. CDR3 loop: CASSGGRSGANVLTF. The CDR3 bases are TGTGCCAGCAGCGGAGGAAGATCTGGGGCCAACGTCCTGACTTTC.

The chain couples TRBV4-1 to TRBJ2-7; D is possibly TRBD1 (5 bases). The V gene's germline CDR1 is MGHRA and CDR2 YSYEKL. V was cut by 4 bases and J by 4 bases, with 8 bases left in between. This CDR3 is built from 12 residues. In DNA form, the CDR3 reads TGCGCCAGCAGCCGCCCAGGGTACGAGCAGTACGTC. This encodes CASSRPGYEQYV.

In DNA form, the CDR3 reads TGCGCCAGCAGCCCTACGGGCGGGAGGGAAAACATTCAGTACTTC. The encoded protein is CASSPTGGRENIQYF. The J gene is TRBJ2-4, the V gene TRBV5-1; 9 bases fit TRBD2. V trimming: 4 bases; J trimming: 5 bases; junction bases outside the gene matches: 7. CDR1 SGHRS and CDR2 YFSETQ come from the germline V gene. This CDR3 is 15 amino acids long.

The rearrangement links TRBV14 to TRBJ1-1; D is undetermined. V was trimmed by 0 bases and J by 0 bases, leaving 8 bases between them. This CDR3 comprises 15 residues. Germline assignment: CDR1 SGHDN and CDR2 FVKESK. The CDR3, as DNA: TGTGCCAGCAGCCAAGATGGCAGATTGAACACTGAAGCTTTCTTT. Translating gives CASSQDGRLNTEAFF.

There are many counts of this clonotype. This chain joins TRBV20-1 and TRBJ1-1; TRBD1 matches at 7 bases. The CDR3 has 15 residues. V dropped 5 bases and J dropped 0; count of bases not matched to a gene: 9. Germline V lookup: CDR1 DFQATT, CDR2 SNEGSKA (reference sequence). CDR3 region: CSAYYRGLMNTEAFF. CDR3 coding DNA: TGCAGTGCTTATTACAGGGGTTTGATGAACACTGAAGCTTTCTTT.

The V gene is TRBV3-1, the J gene TRBJ2-3; TRBD2 matches 11 bases. CDR3 length: 18 amino acids. The ends lost 1 base at V and 0 bases at J; junction bases unmatched: 6. Germline-derived CDR1 and CDR2 are LGHDT and YNNKEL (reference sequence). This chain's CDR3 is CASSQVLAGGTSTDTQYF. CDR3 nucleotide sequence: TGTGCCAGCAGCCAAGTCTTAGCGGGGGGGACGAGCACAGATACGCAGTATTTT.

This clonotype was recorded at least ten times. The rearrangement joins TRBV5-1 to TRBJ2-5, with TRBD1 matching over 11 bases. J gave up 5 bases and V 5 bases, and 2 bases lay outside the gene matches. Germline assignment: CDR1 SGHRS and CDR2 YFSETQ. CDR3 length: 13 amino acids. This CDR3 is CASRRDRGETQYF. CDR3 nucleotide sequence: TGCGCCAGCAGAAGGGACAGGGGGGAGACCCAGTACTTC.

The chain joins TRBV25-1 to TRBJ2-1; D possibly matches TRBD1 or TRBD2 (6 bases each). V was shortened by 0 bases and J by 0 bases, with 12 bases between the two germline ends. Germline V CDR1 and CDR2: MGHDK, SYGVNS. This CDR3 comprises 17 residues. In DNA form, the CDR3 reads TGTGCCAGCAGTGAATATTGGAGGGGGAGCTCCTACAATGAGCAGTTCTTC. It is translated as CASSEYWRGSSYNEQFF.

This clonotype appeared many times. The chain links TRBV20-1 to TRBJ2-3, with 7 bases that match TRBD2. Losses at the gene ends were 0 bases for V and 6 bases for J; bases not matched to a gene: 9. The CDR3 runs 15 residues. Germline V gene data show CDR1 as DFQATT and CDR2 as SNEGSKA (reference sequence). The CDR3 reads CSAREASGPGDTQYF. The CDR3, as DNA: TGCAGTGCTAGAGAAGCTAGCGGTCCTGGGGATACGCAGTATTTT.

The chain is built from TRBV25-1 and TRBJ2-2, with 11 bases that match TRBD2. CDR3 length equals 21 residues. After removal of 1 base from V and 4 bases from J, the junction contained 17 bases not matched to a gene. Per germline, CDR1 MGHDK and CDR2 SYGVNS. DNA for the CDR3: TGTGCCAGCAGTGAATCCCCCCGCCCGAGTAGCGGGAGGGCCGGCACCGGGGAGCTGTTTTTT. It is translated as CASSESPRPSSGRAGTGELFF.

The sample holds a few counts of this clonotype. The chain recombines TRBV7-8 with TRBJ1-1; TRBD1 is a possible D gene (5 bases). The length of the CDR3 is 14 residues. Trimming left V 8 bases short and J 2 bases short, with 15 bases between. The germline V gene has CDR1 SGHVS and CDR2 FQNEAQ. CDR3 region: CASRSRTTNTEAFF. The DNA for the CDR3 is TGTGCCAGCCGATCCAGGACAACAAACACTGAAGCTTTCTTT.

This rearrangement joins TRBV20-1 to TRBJ1-1; D is unclear. The germline gives CDR1 DFQATT, CDR2 SNEGSKA (reference sequence). V lost 0 bases and J 3 bases, leaving 14 bases between the germline ends. This CDR3 is built from 15 residues. The CDR3 is CSARDRRRVDTEAFF. Here the CDR3 DNA reads TGCAGTGCTAGAGATAGGCGGAGGGTTGACACTGAAGCTTTCTTT.

There are many counts of this clonotype. The chain carries TRBV3-1 and TRBJ1-1; weak D call: TRBD1 (5 bases). The V and J ends lost 3 bases and 8 bases respectively, with 10 bases between them. The CDR3 is made up of 12 amino acids. Per the germline V gene, CDR1 is LGHDT and CDR2 is YNNKEL (reference sequence). The CDR3 is CASSQAGWEAFF. CDR3 nucleotides: TGTGCCAGCAGCCAGGCAGGGTGGGAAGCTTTCTTT.

This clonotype was detected ten times or more. The V gene is TRBV11-2, the J gene TRBJ1-1; D remains ambiguous. The CDR3 length is 14 residues. Between the trimmed V and J ends, which lost 1 base and 4 bases, there was a span of 10 bases. Germline assignment: CDR1 SGHAT and CDR2 FQNNGV. CDR3 protein: CASSLVVTGTEAFF. The CDR3 nucleotides are TGTGCCAGCAGCTTAGTTGTGACGGGCACTGAAGCTTTCTTT.

This clonotype was observed many times. The rearrangement uses TRBV5-1 and TRBJ1-1; 8 bases fit TRBD1. The J segment lost 1 base and the V segment lost 3 bases, leaving 11 bases of the junction unmatched. The CDR3 contains 17 residues. Germline loops: CDR1 SGHRS, CDR2 YFSETQ. CDR3 bases: TGCGCCAGCAGCTGGGACAGGCCAACGGGGAAGAACACTGAAGCTTTCTTT. It is translated as CASSWDRPTGKNTEAFF.

This chain connects TRBV6-4 to TRBJ2-1; D is perhaps TRBD2 (6 bases). V lost 4 bases, J lost 4 bases, and 11 bases lay in between. CDR3 length: 14 amino acids. CDR1 MRHNA and CDR2 SNTAGT come from the germline V gene. CDR3 sequence: CASSAEGVYNEQFF. The CDR3 DNA is TGTGCCAGCAGTGCGGAGGGAGTATACAATGAGCAGTTCTTC.